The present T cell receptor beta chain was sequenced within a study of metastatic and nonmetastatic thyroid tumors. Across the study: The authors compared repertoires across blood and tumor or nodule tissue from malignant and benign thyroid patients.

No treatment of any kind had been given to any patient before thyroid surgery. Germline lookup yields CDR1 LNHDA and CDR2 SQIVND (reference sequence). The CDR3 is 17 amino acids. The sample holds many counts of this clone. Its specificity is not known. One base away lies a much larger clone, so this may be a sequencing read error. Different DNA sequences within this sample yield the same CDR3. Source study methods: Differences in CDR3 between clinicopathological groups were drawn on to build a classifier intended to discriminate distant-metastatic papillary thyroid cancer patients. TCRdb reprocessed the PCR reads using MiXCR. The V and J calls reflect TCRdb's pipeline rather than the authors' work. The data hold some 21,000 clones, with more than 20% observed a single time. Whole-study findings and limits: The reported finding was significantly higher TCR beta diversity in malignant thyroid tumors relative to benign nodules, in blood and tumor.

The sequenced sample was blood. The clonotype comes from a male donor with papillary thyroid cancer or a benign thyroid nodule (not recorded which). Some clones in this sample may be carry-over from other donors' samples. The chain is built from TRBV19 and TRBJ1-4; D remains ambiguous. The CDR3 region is CASSPLTPVATNEKLFF. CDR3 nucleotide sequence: TGTGCCAGTAGTCCCCTCACCCCTGTTGCAACTAATGAAAAGCTGTTTTTT.